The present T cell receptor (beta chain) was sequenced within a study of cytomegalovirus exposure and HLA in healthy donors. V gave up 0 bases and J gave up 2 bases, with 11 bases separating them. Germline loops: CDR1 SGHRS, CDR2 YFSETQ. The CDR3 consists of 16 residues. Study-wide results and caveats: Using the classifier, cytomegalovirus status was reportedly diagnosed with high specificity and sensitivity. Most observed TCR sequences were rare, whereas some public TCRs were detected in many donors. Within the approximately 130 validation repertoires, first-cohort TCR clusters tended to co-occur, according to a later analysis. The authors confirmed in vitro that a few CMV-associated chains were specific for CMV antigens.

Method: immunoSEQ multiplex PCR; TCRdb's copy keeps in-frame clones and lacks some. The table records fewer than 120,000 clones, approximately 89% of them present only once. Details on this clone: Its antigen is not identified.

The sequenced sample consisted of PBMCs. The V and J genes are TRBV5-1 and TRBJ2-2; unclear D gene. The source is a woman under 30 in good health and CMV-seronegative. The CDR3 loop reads CASSLVSGVNTGELFF. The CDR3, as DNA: TGCGCCAGCAGCTTGGTTTCCGGAGTTAACACCGGGGAGCTGTTTTTT.